This T cell receptor beta chain is drawn from a study of T cells in Graves' hyperthyroidism and ophthalmopathy. This clonotype was observed a handful of times. The source material, RNA transcripts, was used to amplify TCR beta CDR3 regions. First-round RT-PCR targeting the TCR CDR3 was performed with the HTBI primer set. From the multiplex PCR reads, TCRdb called clonotypes with MiXCR, one entry per CDR3 protein. This table holds about 210,000 distinct CDR3 sequences, more than 15% found once. Input material: blood. This receptor was taken from a man over 45 with Graves' hyperthyroidism.

In DNA, the CDR3 is TGCAGTGCTAAGGCTGCCGGGACAGGGAGTTCACCCCTCCACTTT. Its translation is CSAKAAGTGSSPLHF. This rearrangement joins TRBV20-1 to TRBJ1-6; 9 bases agree with TRBD1. Germline CDR1 reads DFQATT; CDR2 reads SNEGSKA (reference sequence). The CDR3 length is 15 residues. Trimming cost V 4 bases and J 9 bases; bases outside gene matches: 10.